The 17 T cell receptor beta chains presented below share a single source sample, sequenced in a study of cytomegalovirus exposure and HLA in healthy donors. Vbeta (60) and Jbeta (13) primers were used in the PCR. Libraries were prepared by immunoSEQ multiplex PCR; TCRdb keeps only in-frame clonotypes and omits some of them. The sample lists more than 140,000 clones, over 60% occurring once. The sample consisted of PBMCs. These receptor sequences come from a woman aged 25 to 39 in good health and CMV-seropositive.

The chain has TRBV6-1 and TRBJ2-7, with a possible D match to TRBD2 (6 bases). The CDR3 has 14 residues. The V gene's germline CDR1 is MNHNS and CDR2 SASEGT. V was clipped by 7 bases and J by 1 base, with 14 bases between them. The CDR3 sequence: CASTLFRGSYEQYF. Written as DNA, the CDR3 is TGTGCCAGCACCCTGTTCCGGGGGTCCTACGAGCAGTACTTC.

CDR3 amino acids: CASSLNGQADEQYF. CDR3 sequence (DNA): TGCGCCAGCAGTTTGAACGGACAGGCCGACGAGCAGTACTTC. This chain uses TRBV5-1 with TRBJ2-7; TRBD1 aligns across 7 bases. V lost 5 bases, J lost 5 bases, and 10 bases stayed unmatched. From germline, CDR1 is SGHRS and CDR2 YFSETQ. The CDR3 is 14 residues long.

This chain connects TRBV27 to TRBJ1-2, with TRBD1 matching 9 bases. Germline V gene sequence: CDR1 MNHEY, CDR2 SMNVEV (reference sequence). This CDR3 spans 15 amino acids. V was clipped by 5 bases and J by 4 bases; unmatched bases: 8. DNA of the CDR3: TGTGCCAGCAGTGCTACCGGGACAGGGAGCTATGGCTACACCTTC. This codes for CASSATGTGSYGYTF.

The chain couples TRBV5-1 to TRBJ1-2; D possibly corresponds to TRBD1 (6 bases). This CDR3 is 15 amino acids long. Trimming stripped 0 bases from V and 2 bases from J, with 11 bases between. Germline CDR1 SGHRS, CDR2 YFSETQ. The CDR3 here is CASSLVGTTNYGYTF. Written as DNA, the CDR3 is TGCGCCAGCAGCTTGGTCGGGACAACAAACTATGGCTACACCTTC.

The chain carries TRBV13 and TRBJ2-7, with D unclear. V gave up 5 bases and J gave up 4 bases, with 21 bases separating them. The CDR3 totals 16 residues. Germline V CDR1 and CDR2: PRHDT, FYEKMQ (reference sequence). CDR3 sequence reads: CASSPRRLAQSYEQYF. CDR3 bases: TGTGCCAGCAGCCCCCGACGGTTAGCCCAATCTTACGAGCAGTACTTC.

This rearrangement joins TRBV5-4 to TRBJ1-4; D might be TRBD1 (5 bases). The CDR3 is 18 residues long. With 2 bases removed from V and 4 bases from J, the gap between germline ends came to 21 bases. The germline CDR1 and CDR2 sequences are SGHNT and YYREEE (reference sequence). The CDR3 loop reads CASSFGSGRFGGNEKLFF. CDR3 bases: TGTGCCAGCAGCTTTGGGTCAGGGAGGTTCGGGGGTAATGAAAAACTGTTTTTT. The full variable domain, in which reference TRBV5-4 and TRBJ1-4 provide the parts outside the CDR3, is ETGVTQSPTHLIKTRGQQVTLRCSSQSGHNTVSWYQQALGQGPQFIFQYYREEENGRGNFPPRFSGLQFPNYSSELNVNALELDDSALYLCASSFGSGRFGGNEKLFFGSGTQLSVL.

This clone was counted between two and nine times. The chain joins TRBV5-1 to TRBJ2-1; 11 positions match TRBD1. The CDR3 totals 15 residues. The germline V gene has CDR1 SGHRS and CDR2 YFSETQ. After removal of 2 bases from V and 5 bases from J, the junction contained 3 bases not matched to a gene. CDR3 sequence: CASSFGQGAHNEQFF. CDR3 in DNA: TGCGCCAGCAGCTTCGGACAGGGGGCACACAATGAGCAGTTCTTC. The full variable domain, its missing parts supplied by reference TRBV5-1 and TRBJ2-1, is KAGVTQTPRYLIKTRGQQVTLSCSPISGHRSVSWYQQTPGQGLQFLFEYFSETQRNKGNFPGRFSGRQFSNSRSEMNVSTLELGDSALYLCASSFGQGAHNEQFFGPGTRLTVL.

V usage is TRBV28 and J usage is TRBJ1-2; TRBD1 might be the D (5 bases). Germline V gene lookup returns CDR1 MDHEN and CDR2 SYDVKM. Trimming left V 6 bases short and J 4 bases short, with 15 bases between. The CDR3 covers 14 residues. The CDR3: CASRPRWGGYGYTF. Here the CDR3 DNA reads TGTGCCAGCAGACCAAGGTGGGGGGGCTATGGCTACACCTTC.

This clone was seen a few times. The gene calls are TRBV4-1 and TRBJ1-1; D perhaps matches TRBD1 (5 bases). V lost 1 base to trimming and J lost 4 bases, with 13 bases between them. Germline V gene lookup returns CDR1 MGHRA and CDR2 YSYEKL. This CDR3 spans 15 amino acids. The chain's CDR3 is CASSQGGALSTEAFF. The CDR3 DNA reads TGCGCCAGCAGCCAAGGTGGGGCGTTGAGCACTGAAGCTTTCTTT.

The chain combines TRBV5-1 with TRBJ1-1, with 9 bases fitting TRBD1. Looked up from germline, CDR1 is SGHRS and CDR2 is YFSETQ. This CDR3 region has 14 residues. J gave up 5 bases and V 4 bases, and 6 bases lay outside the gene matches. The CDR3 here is CASSGDRVGTEAFF. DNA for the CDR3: TGCGCCAGCAGCGGGGACAGGGTAGGGACTGAAGCTTTCTTT.

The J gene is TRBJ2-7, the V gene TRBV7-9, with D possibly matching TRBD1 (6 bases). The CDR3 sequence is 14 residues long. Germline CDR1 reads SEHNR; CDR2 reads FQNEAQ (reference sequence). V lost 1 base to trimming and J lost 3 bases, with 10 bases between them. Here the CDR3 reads CASSLVGQSYEQYF. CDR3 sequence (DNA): TGTGCCAGCAGCTTAGTAGGACAGAGCTACGAGCAGTACTTC.

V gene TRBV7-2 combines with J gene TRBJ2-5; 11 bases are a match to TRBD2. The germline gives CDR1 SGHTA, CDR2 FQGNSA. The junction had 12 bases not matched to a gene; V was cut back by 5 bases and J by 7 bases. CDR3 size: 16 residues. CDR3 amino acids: CASSLAGTSGDGTQYF. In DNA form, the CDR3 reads TGTGCCAGCAGCCTGGCCGGGACTAGCGGCGACGGGACCCAGTACTTC.

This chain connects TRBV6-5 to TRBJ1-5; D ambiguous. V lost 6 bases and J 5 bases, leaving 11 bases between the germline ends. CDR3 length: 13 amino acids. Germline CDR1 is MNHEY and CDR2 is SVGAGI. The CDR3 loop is CASRALPDQPQHF. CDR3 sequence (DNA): TGTGCCAGCAGGGCCCTCCCAGATCAGCCCCAGCATTTT.

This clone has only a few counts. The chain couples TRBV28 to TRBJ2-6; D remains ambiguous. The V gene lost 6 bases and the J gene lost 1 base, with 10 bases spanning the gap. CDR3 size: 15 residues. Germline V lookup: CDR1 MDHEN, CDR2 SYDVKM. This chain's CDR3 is CASSIPESGANVLTF. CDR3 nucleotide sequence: TGTGCCAGCAGCATACCGGAGTCTGGGGCCAACGTCCTGACTTTC.

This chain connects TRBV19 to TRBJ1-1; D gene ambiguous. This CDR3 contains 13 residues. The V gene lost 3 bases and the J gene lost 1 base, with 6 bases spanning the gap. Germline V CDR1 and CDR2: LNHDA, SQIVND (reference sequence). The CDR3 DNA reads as TGTGCCAGTAGTATGCTAGCGAACACTGAAGCTTTCTTT. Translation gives CASSMLANTEAFF.

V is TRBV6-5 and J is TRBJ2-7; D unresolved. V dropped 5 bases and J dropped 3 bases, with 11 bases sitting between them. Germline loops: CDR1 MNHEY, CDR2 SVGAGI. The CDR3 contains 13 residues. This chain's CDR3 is CASSPDLNYEQYF. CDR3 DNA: TGTGCCAGCAGTCCAGATTTAAACTACGAGCAGTACTTC.

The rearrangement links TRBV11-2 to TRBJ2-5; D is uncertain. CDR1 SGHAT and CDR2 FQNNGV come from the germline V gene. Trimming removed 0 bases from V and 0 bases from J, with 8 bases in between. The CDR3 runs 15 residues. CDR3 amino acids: CASSLDRHNQETQYF. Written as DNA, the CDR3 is TGTGCCAGCAGCTTAGATCGACATAACCAAGAGACCCAGTACTTC.